Listed below are T cell receptor beta chains from one sample, sequenced in a study of OX40 agonist ivuxolimab in advanced cancers. The method was immunoSEQ multiplex PCR; TCRdb's version includes in-frame clones alone and lacks a portion of them. The sample holds under 90,000 clones, 86% seen once. Sequences were derived from CD4+ or CD8+ T cells sorted from blood, sampled in a trial of the OX40 agonist ivuxolimab. The receptor source for this set is an adult with an advanced solid tumor such as melanoma, head and neck, liver or kidney cancer. The CDR3 runs from the conserved cysteine through the conserved F or W. D genes are given only for firm matches. Clone size is shown for a subset of rows, as once, few, many or a class of expanded clone.

j_gene | v_gene | d_gene | abundance | CDR3nt | CDR3aa
TRBJ2-5 | TRBV5-1 | TRBD1 | once | TGCGCCAGCAGCTTGTGGGACAGCCCAAAAGAGACCCAGTACTTC | CASSLWDSPKETQYF
TRBJ2-7 | TRBV5-1 | TRBD1 | . | TGCGCCAGCAAAGTAGGGGGCATCTCTTCCTACGAGCAGTACTTC | CASKVGGISSYEQYF
TRBJ2-5 | TRBV19 | TRBD2 | few | TGTGCCAGTAGTCCCGGGACTAGACGGGAGACCCAGTACTTC | CASSPGTRRETQYF
TRBJ2-4 | TRBV19 | TRBD2 | . | TGTGCCAGTAGTGGACTAGCGGTAGCCAAAAACATTCAGTACTTC | CASSGLAVAKNIQYF
TRBJ1-6 | TRBV19 | . | few | TGTGCCAGTAGTATAGATCAAGGGTACTCACCCCTCCACTTT | CASSIDQGYSPLHF
TRBJ1-4 | TRBV12-5 | . | . | TGTGCTAGTCAGGGTAATGAAAAACTGTTTTTT | CASQGNEKLFF
TRBJ1-1 | TRBV6-4 | . | once | TGTGCCAGCAGTGCAGAACAGGGTCAGGGCACTGAAGCTTTCTTT | CASSAEQGQGTEAFF
TRBJ1-1 | TRBV6-5 | . | . | TGTGCCAGCAGTTACCTAGGGGAGAACACTGAAGCTTTCTTT | CASSYLGENTEAFF
TRBJ2-7 | TRBV2 | . | . | TGTGCCAGCAGTGCGGACGGACCACTTTCCTACGAGCAGTACTTC | CASSADGPLSYEQYF
TRBJ1-6 | TRBV6-5 | TRBD1 | . | TGTGCCAGCAGTTACGGGGGACAGGGGGGGAATTCACCCCTCCACTTT | CASSYGGQGGNSPLHF
TRBJ2-6 | TRBV5-5 | . | . | TGTGCCAGCAGCTCCAGGGGGGGACTACTGTCCTCTGGGGCCAACGTCCTGACTTTC | CASSSRGGLLSSGANVLTF
TRBJ1-1 | TRBV6-1 | . | . | TGTGCCAGCAGTGAAATGGGGGCCATGAACACTGAAGCTTTCTTT | CASSEMGAMNTEAFF
TRBJ2-3 | TRBV10-3 | . | . | TGTGCCATCAGTGAGTCTACGGAAGATACGCAGTATTTT | CAISESTEDTQYF
TRBJ1-5 | TRBV21-1 | . | . | TGTGCCAGCAGCAAAGTACCAGAAAATAGCAATCAGCCCCAGCATTTT | CASSKVPENSNQPQHF
TRBJ1-1 | TRBV10-2 | TRBD1 | once | TGCGCCAGCAGTCAATCAGGGGGCATGAACACTGAAGCTTTTTTT | CASSQSGGMNTEAFF
TRBJ1-2 | TRBV2 | . | . | TGTGCCAGCAGTGGAAGGGACGGACCTAATAACTATGGCTACACCTTC | CASSGRDGPNNYGYTF
TRBJ2-7 | TRBV7-9 | TRBD1 | . | TGTGCCAGCAGCATAGGTTTTGGGACAGGGAGCTACGAGCAGTACTTC | CASSIGFGTGSYEQYF
TRBJ1-6 | TRBV4-2 | TRBD1 | . | TGTGCCAGCAGCCAAGATCGGACAGGGGGCCAGGGTTCACCCCTCCACTTT | CASSQDRTGGQGSPLHF
TRBJ2-7 | TRBV4-3 | . | medium-sized | TGCGCCAGCAGCCAGACCACCGCAGGGAGGTACGAGCAGTACTTC | CASSQTTAGRYEQYF
TRBJ2-7 | TRBV11-3 | . | . | TGTGCCAGCAGCTCTTGGTCAGGGGGGGGTTGGAGGTACGAGCAGTACTTC | CASSSWSGGGWRYEQYF
TRBJ1-6 | TRBV5-6 | . | once | TGTGCCAGCAGCTTAGGGGGTTTCAGTAATTCACCCCTCCACTTT | CASSLGGFSNSPLHF
TRBJ2-1 | TRBV5-6 | . | few | TGTGCCAGCAGCTTGCCCGATAGTAATGAGCAGTTCTTC | CASSLPDSNEQFF
TRBJ1-1 | TRBV7-9 | . | . | TGTGCCAGCAGCCAACGGGAGACCTCGAACACTGAAGCTTTCTTT | CASSQRETSNTEAFF
TRBJ2-7 | TRBV18 | . | . | TGTGCCAGCTCACCAAGTATCGACAGGTCCTACGAGCAGTACTTC | CASSPSIDRSYEQYF
TRBJ1-5 | TRBV27 | . | . | TGTGCCAGCAGTTTAGACTTGGCCAGGGCAGTCAATCAGCCCCAGCATTTT | CASSLDLARAVNQPQHF
TRBJ1-5 | TRBV2 | TRBD1 | . | TGTGCCAGCAGTACAACTTTAGGACAGGGAGAAGGAAAGCCCCAGCATTTT | CASSTTLGQGEGKPQHF
TRBJ1-4 | TRBV20-1 | . | once | TGCAGTGCCGAGGGGTATGGAAAACTGTTTTTT | CSAEGYGKLFF
TRBJ2-1 | TRBV10-2 | . | . | TGCGCCAGCAGTAGGGTAGATGTGCAGTTCTTC | CASSRVDVQFF
TRBJ2-3 | TRBV5-6 | TRBD1 | . | TGTGCCAGCAGCCCCGCCGGGACAGGGGTAATGGATACGCAGTATTTT | CASSPAGTGVMDTQYF
TRBJ2-1 | TRBV7-5 | . | . | TGTGCCAGAAGCCAAGAGGGACAGGGGGTGAAGGGGTCCTACAATGAGCAGTTCTTC | CARSQEGQGVKGSYNEQFF
TRBJ1-1 | TRBV27 | . | . | TGTGCCAGCAGTCACAGAAGTTTGAACACTGAAGCTTTCTTT | CASSHRSLNTEAFF
TRBJ2-3 | TRBV6-5 | . | . | TGTGCCAGCAGTTACTTGGGGAACACAGATACGCAGTATTTT | CASSYLGNTDTQYF
TRBJ1-3 | TRBV14 | . | . | TGTGCCACCACAGCTCAGGAATGGTCTGGAAACACCATATATTTT | CATTAQEWSGNTIYF
TRBJ1-3 | TRBV6-6 | . | . | TGTGCCAGCAATGATAGGGGCTTTTATGGAAACACCATATATTTT | CASNDRGFYGNTIYF
TRBJ1-4 | TRBV4-1 | . | . | TGCGCCAGCAGGGCACCGGGGCAGTCTCAAAATGAAAAACTGTTTTTT | CASRAPGQSQNEKLFF
TRBJ1-1 | TRBV6-5 | . | . | TGTGCCAGCAGTTACAGAGTGAACACTGAAGCTTTCTTT | CASSYRVNTEAFF
TRBJ2-3 | TRBV10-3 | TRBD2 | . | TGTGCCATCAGTGAGTCCTGGCTAGCGGGGGCAGATACGCAGTATTTT | CAISESWLAGADTQYF
TRBJ2-5 | TRBV20-1 | . | . | TGCAGTAGCCGCAGGGAAGAGACCCAGTACTTC | CSSRREETQYF
TRBJ1-1 | TRBV14 | . | . | TGTGCCAGCAGCCAAGCCAATATAAAAACCGAAGCTTTCTTT | CASSQANIKTEAFF
TRBJ2-1 | TRBV7-6 | TRBD2 | . | TGTGCCAGCAGCCCCCAGGGGCCCCTAGCGGGGTACTCCTACAATGAGCAGTTCTTC | CASSPQGPLAGYSYNEQFF
TRBJ1-1 | TRBV7-9 | . | . | TGTGCCAGCAAGGAGGCTAACACTGAAGCTTTCTTT | CASKEANTEAFF
TRBJ1-1 | TRBV7-3 | . | . | TGTGCCAGCAGCTTAGGGCAGTTGAACACTGAAGCTTTCTTT | CASSLGQLNTEAFF
TRBJ2-2 | TRBV7-3 | TRBD1 | . | TGTGCCAGCAGCTTAAGATCCCCTTTAACAGGGGAAGGAGGCGGGGAGCTGTTTTTT | CASSLRSPLTGEGGGELFF
TRBJ2-1 | TRBV18 | TRBD1 | . | TGTGCCAGCTCACCTGGACAGGGGACCTACAATGAGCAGTTCTTC | CASSPGQGTYNEQFF
TRBJ1-1 | TRBV7-3 | TRBD1 | . | TGTGCCAGCAGCCCAAGGGCGACAGGGGCATTGTACACTGAAGCTTTCTTT | CASSPRATGALYTEAFF
TRBJ2-7 | TRBV9 | . | . | TGTGCCAGCAGCGTAGGGGCCAGGGAAGGTTCTGAGCAGTACTTC | CASSVGAREGSEQYF
TRBJ2-5 | TRBV4-1 | TRBD2 | . | TGCGCCAGCAGCCAAGCTATAGGACTAGAGGGAGAGACCCAGTACTTC | CASSQAIGLEGETQYF
TRBJ1-1 | TRBV4-1 | TRBD1 | . | TGCGCCAGCAGCCCCTACACGACAGGGGGTCCGCGTAGGGCTTTCTTT | CASSPYTTGGPRRAFF
TRBJ2-5 | TRBV18 | . | . | TGTGCCAGCTCACCCGTTAATATTCAAGAGACCCAGTACTTC | CASSPVNIQETQYF